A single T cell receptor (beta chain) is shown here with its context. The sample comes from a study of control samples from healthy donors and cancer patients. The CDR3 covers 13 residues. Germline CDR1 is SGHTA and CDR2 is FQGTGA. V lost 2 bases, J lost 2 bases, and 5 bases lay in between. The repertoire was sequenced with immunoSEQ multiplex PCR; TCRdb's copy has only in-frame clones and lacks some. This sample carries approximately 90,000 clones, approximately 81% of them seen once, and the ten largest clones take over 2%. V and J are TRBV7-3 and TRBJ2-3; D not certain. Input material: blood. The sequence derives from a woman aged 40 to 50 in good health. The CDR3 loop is CASSLGATDTQYF. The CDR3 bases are TGTGCCAGCAGCTTAGGTGCCACAGATACGCAGTATTTT.